These T cell receptor beta chains were read from a single sample in a study of blood T cell repertoires in COVID-19. Some clones are missing from TCRdb's copy, which holds only in-frame ones; the method was immunoSEQ multiplex PCR. Of roughly 350,000 clones in the sample, roughly 90% were seen once. Sequenced sample: peripheral blood. All receptors come from a woman aged 45-60 years with active or convalescent COVID-19. The CDR3 runs from the conserved cysteine through the conserved F or W. Fields, in order: J gene, V gene, clone size, D gene, CDR3 DNA, CDR3 protein. The D gene is left open where the match is weak. The listing skips clone size in some rows; elsewhere it reads once, few, many or a size class.

>TRBJ1-1|TRBV6-2/TRBV6-3|NA|TRBD1
TGTGCCAGCAGCACAGGGGAAATGTACACTGAAGCTTTCTTT
CASSTGEMYTEAFF
>TRBJ1-2|TRBV5-1|NA|NA
TGCGCCTCAGGCCGGGACATCTCCTATGGCTACACCTTC
CASGRDISYGYTF
>TRBJ1-4|TRBV6-5|NA|NA
TGTGCCAGCACCTACCAGGGTGGGGGGAGTGAAAAACTGTTTTTT
CASTYQGGGSEKLFF
>TRBJ1-5|TRBV24-1|NA|NA
TGTGCCACCAGTGCTCGCACATACGATCAGCCCCAGCATTTT
CATSARTYDQPQHF
>TRBJ1-2|TRBV19|NA|NA
TGTGCCAGTAGTACTCCCCTCGGACAGCTACATGGCTACACCTTC
CASSTPLGQLHGYTF
>TRBJ2-6|TRBV28|NA|NA
TGTGCCAGCGGGGAGCCCTATAGCTCTGGGGCCAACGTCCTGACTTTC
CASGEPYSSGANVLTF
>TRBJ1-5|TRBV12-5|NA|TRBD1
TGTGCCGGACAGGGGGTCGGTGGGCCCCAGCATTTT
CAGQGVGGPQHF
>TRBJ1-2|TRBV28|NA|TRBD1
TGTGCCAGCAGTTTAAGTTGGGACAGGGAGACGGTTCGAACGGGAGACTATGGCTACACCTTC
CASSLSWDRETVRTGDYGYTF
>TRBJ2-7|TRBV5-1|NA|NA
TGCGCCAGCAGCTTGGAGTTCGAGGAGCAGTACTTC
CASSLEFEEQYF
>TRBJ1-5|TRBV2|few|NA
TGTGCCAGCAGTGCCGGGAGGGGCCCTCAGCCCCAGCATTTT
CASSAGRGPQPQHF
>TRBJ1-1|TRBV5-1|once|TRBD1
TGCGCCAGCAGCTGGACAGGGGACACTGAAGCTTTCTTT
CASSWTGDTEAFF
>TRBJ1-5|TRBV7-2|NA|NA
TGTGCCAGCAGCTTATCGCCGGACACGCGCAATCAGCCCCAGCATTTT
CASSLSPDTRNQPQHF
>TRBJ1-1|TRBV6-5|NA|NA
TGTGCCAGCAGTTACTCGGGAGAGGGCACTGAAGCTTTCTTT
CASSYSGEGTEAFF